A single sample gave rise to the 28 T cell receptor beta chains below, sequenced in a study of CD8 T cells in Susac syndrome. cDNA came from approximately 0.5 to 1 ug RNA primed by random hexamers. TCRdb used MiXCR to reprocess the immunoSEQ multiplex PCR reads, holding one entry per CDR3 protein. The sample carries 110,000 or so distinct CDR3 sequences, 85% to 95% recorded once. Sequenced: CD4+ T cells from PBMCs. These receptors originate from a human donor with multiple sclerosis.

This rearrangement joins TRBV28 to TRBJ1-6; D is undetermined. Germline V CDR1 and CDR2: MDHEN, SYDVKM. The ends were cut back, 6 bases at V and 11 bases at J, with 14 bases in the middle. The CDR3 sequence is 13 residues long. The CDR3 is CASRATEKAPLHF. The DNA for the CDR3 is TGTGCCAGCAGGGCTACGGAGAAGGCACCCCTCCACTTT.

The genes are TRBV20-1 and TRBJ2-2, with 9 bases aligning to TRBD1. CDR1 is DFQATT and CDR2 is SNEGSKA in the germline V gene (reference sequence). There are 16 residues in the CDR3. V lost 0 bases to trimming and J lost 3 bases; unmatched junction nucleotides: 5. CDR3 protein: CSARDGQGYYTGELFF. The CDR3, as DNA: TGCAGTGCTAGAGATGGACAGGGGTATTACACCGGGGAGCTGTTTTTT.

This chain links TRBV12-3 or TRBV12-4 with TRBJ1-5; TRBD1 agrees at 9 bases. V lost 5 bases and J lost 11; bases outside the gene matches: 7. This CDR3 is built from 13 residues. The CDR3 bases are TGTGCCAGCAGTAACAGGGGGCAGGTTACCCAGCATTTT. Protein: CASSNRGQVTQHF.

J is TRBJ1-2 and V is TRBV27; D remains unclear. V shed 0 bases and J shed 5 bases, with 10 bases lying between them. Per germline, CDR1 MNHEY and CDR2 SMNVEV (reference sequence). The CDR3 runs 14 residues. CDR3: CASSLSLDGYGYTF. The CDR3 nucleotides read TGTGCCAGCAGTTTATCCCTGGACGGATATGGCTACACCTTC.

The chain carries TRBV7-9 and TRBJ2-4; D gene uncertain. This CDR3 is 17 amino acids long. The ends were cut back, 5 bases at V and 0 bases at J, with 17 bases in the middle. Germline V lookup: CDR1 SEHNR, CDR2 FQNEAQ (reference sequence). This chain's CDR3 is CASSLTNSFLAKNIQYF. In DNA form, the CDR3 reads TGTGCCAGCAGCCTAACAAACAGTTTTTTAGCCAAAAACATTCAGTACTTC.

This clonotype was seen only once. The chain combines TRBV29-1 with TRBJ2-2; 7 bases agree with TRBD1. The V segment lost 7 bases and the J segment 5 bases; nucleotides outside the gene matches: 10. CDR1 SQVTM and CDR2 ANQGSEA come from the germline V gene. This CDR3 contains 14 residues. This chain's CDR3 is CSAIGTVSTGELFF. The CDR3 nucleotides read TGCAGCGCCATAGGGACAGTATCGACCGGGGAGCTGTTTTTT.

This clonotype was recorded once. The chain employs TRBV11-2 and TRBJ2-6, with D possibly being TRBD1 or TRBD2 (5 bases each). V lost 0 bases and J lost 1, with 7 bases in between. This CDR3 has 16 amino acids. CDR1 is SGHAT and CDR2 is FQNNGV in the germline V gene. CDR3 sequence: CASSLDWGSGANVLTF. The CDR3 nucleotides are TGTGCCAGCAGCTTAGACTGGGGGTCTGGGGCCAACGTCCTGACTTTC.

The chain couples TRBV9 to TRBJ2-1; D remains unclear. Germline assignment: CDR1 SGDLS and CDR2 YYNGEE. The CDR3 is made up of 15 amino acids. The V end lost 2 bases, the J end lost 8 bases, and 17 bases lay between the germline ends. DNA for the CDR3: TGTGCCAGCAGCGTCGCTGGCCCCAATGAGGATGAGCAGTTCTTC. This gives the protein CASSVAGPNEDEQFF.

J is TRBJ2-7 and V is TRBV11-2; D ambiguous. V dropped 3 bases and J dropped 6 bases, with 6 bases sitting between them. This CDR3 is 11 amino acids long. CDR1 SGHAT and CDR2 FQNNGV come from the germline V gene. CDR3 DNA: TGTGCCAGCAGCTTCTTGGGCGAGCAGTACTTC. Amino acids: CASSFLGEQYF.

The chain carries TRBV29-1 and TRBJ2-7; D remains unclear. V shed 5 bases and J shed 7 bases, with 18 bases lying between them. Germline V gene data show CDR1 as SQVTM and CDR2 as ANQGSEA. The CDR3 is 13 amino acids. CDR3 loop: CSVSPVWSGEQYF. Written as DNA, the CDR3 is TGCAGCGTTTCGCCAGTTTGGTCCGGAGAGCAGTACTTC.

CDR3 sequence: CASSQDPPGQGANIQYF. The CDR3 DNA follows: TGCGCCAGCAGCCAAGACCCCCCGGGACAGGGGGCTAACATTCAGTACTTC. V and J are TRBV4-3 and TRBJ2-4, with 12 bases fitting TRBD1. This CDR3 is 17 amino acids long. Germline V gene lookup returns CDR1 LGHNA and CDR2 YSLEER. The V and J ends lost 0 bases and 7 bases, in that order; junction bases with no gene match: 7.

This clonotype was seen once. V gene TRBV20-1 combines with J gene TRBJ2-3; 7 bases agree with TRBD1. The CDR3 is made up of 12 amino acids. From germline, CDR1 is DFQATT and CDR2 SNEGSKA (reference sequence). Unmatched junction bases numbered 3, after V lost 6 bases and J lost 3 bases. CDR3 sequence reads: CSAPTGTDTQYF. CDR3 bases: TGCAGTGCCCCGACAGGGACAGATACGCAGTATTTT.

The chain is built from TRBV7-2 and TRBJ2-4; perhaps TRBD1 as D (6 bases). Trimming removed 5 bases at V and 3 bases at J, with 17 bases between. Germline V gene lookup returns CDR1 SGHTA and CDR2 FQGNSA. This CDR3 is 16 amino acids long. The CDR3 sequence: CASSPGVGDRKNIQYF. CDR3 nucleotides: TGTGCCAGCAGCCCAGGGGTGGGGGATCGCAAAAACATTCAGTACTTC.

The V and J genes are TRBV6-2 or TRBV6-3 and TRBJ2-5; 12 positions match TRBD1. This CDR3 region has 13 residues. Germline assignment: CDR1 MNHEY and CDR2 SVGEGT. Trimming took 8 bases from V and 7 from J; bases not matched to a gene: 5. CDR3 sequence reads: CASGPGQGATQYF. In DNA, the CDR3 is TGTGCCAGCGGCCCGGGACAGGGGGCGACCCAGTACTTC.

The CDR3 loop is CASSQTGDGYTF. The CDR3 DNA follows: TGTGCCAGCAGCCAAACAGGGGATGGCTACACCTTC. The chain joins TRBV3-1 to TRBJ1-2, with 7 bases fitting TRBD1. The germline V gene encodes CDR1 LGHDT and CDR2 YNNKEL (reference sequence). V trimming: 2 bases; J trimming: 6 bases; junction bases outside the gene matches: 0. This CDR3 has 12 amino acids.

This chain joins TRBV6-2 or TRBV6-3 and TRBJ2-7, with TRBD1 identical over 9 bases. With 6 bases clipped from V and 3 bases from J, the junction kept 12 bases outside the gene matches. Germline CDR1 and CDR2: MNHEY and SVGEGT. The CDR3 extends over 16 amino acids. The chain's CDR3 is CASSPTLGTGRYEQYF. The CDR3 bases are TGTGCCAGCAGCCCAACCTTAGGGACAGGGCGCTACGAGCAGTACTTC.

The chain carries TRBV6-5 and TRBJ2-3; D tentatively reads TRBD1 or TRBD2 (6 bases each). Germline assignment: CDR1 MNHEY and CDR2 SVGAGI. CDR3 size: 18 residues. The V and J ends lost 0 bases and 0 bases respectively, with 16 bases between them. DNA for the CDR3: TGTGCCAGCAGTTACTCGGGGGGCGTCGGGATGAGCACAGATACGCAGTATTTT. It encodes CASSYSGGVGMSTDTQYF.

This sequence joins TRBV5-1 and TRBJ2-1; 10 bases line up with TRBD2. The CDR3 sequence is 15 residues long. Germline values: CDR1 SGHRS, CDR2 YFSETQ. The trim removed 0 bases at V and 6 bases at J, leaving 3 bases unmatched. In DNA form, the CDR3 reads TGCGCCAGCAGCTTGGAAGGGACTAGCGCCAATGAGCAGTTCTTC. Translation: CASSLEGTSANEQFF.

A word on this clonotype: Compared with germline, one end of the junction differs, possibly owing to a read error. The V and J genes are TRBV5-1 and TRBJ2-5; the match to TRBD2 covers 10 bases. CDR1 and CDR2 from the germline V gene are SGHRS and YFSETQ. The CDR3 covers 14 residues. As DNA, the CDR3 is TGTGCCAGCAGTTCAAGCGGGGGGGCAGAGACCCAGTACTTC. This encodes CASSSSGGAETQYF.

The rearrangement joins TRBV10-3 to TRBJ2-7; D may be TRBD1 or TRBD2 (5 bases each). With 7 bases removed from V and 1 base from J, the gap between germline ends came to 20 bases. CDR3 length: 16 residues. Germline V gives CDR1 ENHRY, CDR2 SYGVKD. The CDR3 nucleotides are TGTGCCATCACTCCCTCGGGATTGAAGGGGTCCTACGAGCAGTACTTC. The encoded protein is CAITPSGLKGSYEQYF.

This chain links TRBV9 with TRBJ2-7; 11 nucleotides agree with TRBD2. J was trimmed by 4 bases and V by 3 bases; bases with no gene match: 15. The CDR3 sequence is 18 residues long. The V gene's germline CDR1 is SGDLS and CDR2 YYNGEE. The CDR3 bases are TGTGCCAGCAGCGCTGACACCGGGACTAGCGGTTATGCATACGAGCAGTACTTC. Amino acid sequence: CASSADTGTSGYAYEQYF.

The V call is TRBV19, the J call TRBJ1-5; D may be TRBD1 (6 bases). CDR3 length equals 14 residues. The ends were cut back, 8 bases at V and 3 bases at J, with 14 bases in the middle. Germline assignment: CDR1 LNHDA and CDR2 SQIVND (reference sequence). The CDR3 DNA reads TGTGCCAGTCAGCAGGGACACCTCAATCAGCCCCAGCATTTT. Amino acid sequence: CASQQGHLNQPQHF.

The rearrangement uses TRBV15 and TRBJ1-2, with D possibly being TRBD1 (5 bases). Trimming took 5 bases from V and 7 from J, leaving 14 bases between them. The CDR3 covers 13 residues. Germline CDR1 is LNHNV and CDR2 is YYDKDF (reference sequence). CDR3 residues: CATSVDGTSGYTF. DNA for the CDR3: TGTGCCACCAGCGTCGACGGGACTAGTGGCTACACCTTC. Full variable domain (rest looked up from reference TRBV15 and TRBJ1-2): DAMVIQNPRYQVTQFGKPVTLSCSQTLNHNVMYWYQQKSSQAPKLLFHYYDKDFNNEADTPDNFQSRRPNTSFCFLDIRSPGLGDTAMYLCATSVDGTSGYTFGSGTRLTVV.

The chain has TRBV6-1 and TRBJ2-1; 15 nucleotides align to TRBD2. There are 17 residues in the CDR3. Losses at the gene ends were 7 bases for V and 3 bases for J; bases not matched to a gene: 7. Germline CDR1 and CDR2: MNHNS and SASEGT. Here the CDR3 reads CASTAGTSGGYYNEQFF. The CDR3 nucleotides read TGTGCCAGCACAGCCGGGACTAGCGGGGGGTACTACAATGAGCAGTTCTTC.

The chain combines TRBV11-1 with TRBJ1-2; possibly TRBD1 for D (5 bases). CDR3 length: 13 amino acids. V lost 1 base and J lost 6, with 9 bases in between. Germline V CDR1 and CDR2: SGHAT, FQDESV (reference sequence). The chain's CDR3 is CASSLDRSNGYTF. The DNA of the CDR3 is TGTGCCAGCAGCTTAGACAGGTCGAATGGCTACACCTTC.

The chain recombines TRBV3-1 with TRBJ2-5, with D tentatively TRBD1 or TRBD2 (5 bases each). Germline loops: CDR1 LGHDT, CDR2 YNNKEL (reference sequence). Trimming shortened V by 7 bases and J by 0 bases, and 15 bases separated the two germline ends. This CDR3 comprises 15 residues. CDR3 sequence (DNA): TGTGCCAGCACCCAGGGACGGTTGTACCAAGAGACCCAGTACTTC. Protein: CASTQGRLYQETQYF.

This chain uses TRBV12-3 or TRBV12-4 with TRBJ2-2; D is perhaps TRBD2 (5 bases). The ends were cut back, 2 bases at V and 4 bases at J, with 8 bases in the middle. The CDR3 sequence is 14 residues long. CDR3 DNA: TGTGCCAGCAGTTTACGCCGGGGCACCGGGGAGCTGTTTTTT. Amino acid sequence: CASSLRRGTGELFF.

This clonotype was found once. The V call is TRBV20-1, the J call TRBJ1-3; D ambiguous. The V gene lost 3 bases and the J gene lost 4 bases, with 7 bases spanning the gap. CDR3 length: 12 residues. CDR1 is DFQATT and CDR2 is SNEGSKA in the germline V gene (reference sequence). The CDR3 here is CSARTHGNTIYF. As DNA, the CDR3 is TGCAGTGCTAGGACGCACGGAAACACCATATATTTT.